The next 27 T cell receptor beta chains were all read from a single sample in a study of T cells in Graves' hyperthyroidism and ophthalmopathy. The source material, RNA transcripts, was used to amplify TCR beta CDR3 regions. A first-round RT-PCR of the TCR CDR3 used the HTBI primer set. A single record per CDR3 protein comes from TCRdb applying MiXCR to the multiplex PCR reads. Of about 720,000 distinct CDR3 sequences in the sample, 18% are singletons; the top ten hold over 15%. Sequencing input: blood. Source of these receptors: a woman aged 50 to 65 with Graves' hyperthyroidism that later progressed to Graves' ophthalmopathy.

The rearrangement links TRBV5-1 to TRBJ1-3; no firm D call. CDR3 size: 17 residues. The ends were cut back, 1 base at V and 4 bases at J, with 18 bases in the middle. The germline V gene has CDR1 SGHRS and CDR2 YFSETQ. Here the CDR3 DNA reads TGCGCCAGCAGCTTGTCACTGACCCAAGGAGCCGGAAACACCATATATTTT. Protein product: CASSLSLTQGAGNTIYF.

This clonotype has at least ten counts. The V and J genes are TRBV7-6 and TRBJ2-1; D is possibly TRBD2 (6 bases). Germline V gene lookup returns CDR1 SGHVS and CDR2 FNYEAQ. CDR3 length: 13 residues. The V end lost 6 bases, the J end lost 8 bases, and 14 bases lay between the germline ends. In DNA, the CDR3 is TGTGCCAGCAGACCAGGGAGGCAAGATGAGCAGTTCTTC. Translation: CASRPGRQDEQFF.

The rearrangement links TRBV6-2 or TRBV6-3 to TRBJ1-2; D is perhaps TRBD1 (6 bases). V lost 6 bases to trimming and J lost 4 bases, with 15 bases between them. There are 14 residues in the CDR3. The germline gives CDR1 MNHEY, CDR2 SVGEGT. The CDR3, as DNA: TGTGCCAGCAGGCTCTCGGACAGCTCCTATGGCTACACCTTC. Translated, it gives CASRLSDSSYGYTF.

In its sample, this clonotype was seen a few times. The rearrangement joins TRBV9 to TRBJ2-1; D ambiguous. Germline V lookup: CDR1 SGDLS, CDR2 YYNGEE. The CDR3 is 14 amino acids. V was cut by 4 bases and J by 4 bases, with 12 bases left in between. CDR3: CASSPSPNYNEQFF. CDR3 nucleotide sequence: TGTGCCAGCAGCCCAAGCCCGAATTACAATGAGCAGTTCTTC.

The chain combines TRBV10-1 with TRBJ1-3; D gene unclear. Per the germline V gene, CDR1 is WNHNN and CDR2 is SYGVQD (reference sequence). Trimming left V 0 bases short and J 0 bases short, with 12 bases between. This CDR3 region has 17 residues. The CDR3: CASSESDGQSSGNTIYF. The CDR3 DNA sequence: TGCGCCAGCAGTGAGTCCGATGGCCAGAGCTCTGGAAACACCATATATTTT.

This clonotype was counted ten times or more. The genes are TRBV20-1 and TRBJ2-1; 9 positions match TRBD2. V lost 5 bases and J lost 4; bases outside the gene matches: 9. This CDR3 is 15 amino acids long. Per germline, CDR1 DFQATT and CDR2 SNEGSKA (reference sequence). The CDR3 DNA reads TGCAGTGCTTACCATAGCGGGGGCGGATACAATGAGCAGTTCTTC. Residues: CSAYHSGGGYNEQFF.

This clonotype was counted only a few times. The chain joins TRBV9 to TRBJ1-5; D unclear. This CDR3 is built from 14 residues. Trimming cost V 4 bases and J 7 bases, with 15 bases left between them. Germline CDR1 and CDR2: SGDLS and YYNGEE. CDR3 in DNA: TGTGCCAGCAGCACGAAGGGATACGGACAGCCCCAGCATTTT. It specifies CASSTKGYGQPQHF.

This clonotype was counted ten times or more. The rearrangement links TRBV5-5 to TRBJ1-3; possibly TRBD1 for D (5 bases). The CDR3 is made up of 14 amino acids. V lost 5 bases, J lost 0 bases, and 9 bases lay in between. CDR1 SGHKS and CDR2 YYEKEE come from the germline V gene (reference sequence). Here the CDR3 reads CASRRQPSGNTIYF. The CDR3 DNA reads as TGTGCCAGCAGGAGACAGCCCTCTGGAAACACCATATATTTT.

The chain has TRBV11-2 and TRBJ2-2; D gene uncertain. Trimming took off 6 bases at V and 6 bases at J, with 17 bases between the two ends. The CDR3 has 15 residues. The germline CDR1 and CDR2 sequences are SGHAT and FQNNGV. The DNA of the CDR3 is TGTGCCAGCAGTGCGACGTACGGTTCGGCCGGGGAGCTGTTTTTT. Amino acid sequence: CASSATYGSAGELFF.

The chain couples TRBV10-1 to TRBJ2-3; unclear D gene. The V end lost 5 bases, the J end lost 5 bases, and 11 bases lay between the germline ends. Germline CDR1 WNHNN, CDR2 SYGVQD (reference sequence). This CDR3 is built from 13 residues. The CDR3 bases are TGCGCCAGCAGTAGCCATACCCGAGATACGCAGTATTTT. Protein sequence: CASSSHTRDTQYF.

The chain uses TRBV12-3 or TRBV12-4 and TRBJ1-1, with 7 bases identical to TRBD1. With 5 bases clipped from V and 6 bases from J, the junction kept 6 bases outside the gene matches. The CDR3 length is 13 residues. The CDR3 region is CASSLTGFAEAFF. Written as DNA, the CDR3 is TGTGCCAGCAGTCTGACAGGGTTCGCTGAAGCTTTCTTT.

In this sample, this clonotype turned up many times. The chain couples TRBV10-3 to TRBJ2-5; D is tentatively TRBD1 or TRBD2 (5 bases each). The CDR3 is 16 amino acids. Trimming cost V 3 bases and J 4 bases, with 18 bases left between them. CDR1 ENHRY and CDR2 SYGVKD come from the germline V gene. The CDR3 spells CAISDPGRPIGETQYF. CDR3 coding DNA: TGTGCCATCAGTGATCCGGGACGCCCGATTGGAGAGACCCAGTACTTC.

This clonotype was recorded at least ten times. The CDR3 sequence is CASTPERVGSYEQYF. CDR3 nucleotide sequence: TGTGCCAGCACCCCAGAGCGGGTTGGTTCCTACGAGCAGTACTTC. The chain links TRBV11-2 to TRBJ2-7, with D tentatively TRBD2 (6 bases). The CDR3 has 15 amino acids. The germline CDR1 and CDR2 sequences are SGHAT and FQNNGV. V was cut by 7 bases and J by 1 base, with 17 bases left in between.

This clonotype was observed many times. The CDR3 sequence is CASSLMTGGNTEAFF. CDR3 sequence (DNA): TGTGCCAGCAGTTTGATGACAGGAGGGAACACTGAAGCTTTCTTT. The J gene is TRBJ1-1, the V gene TRBV12-3 or TRBV12-4; TRBD1 is a possible D gene (6 bases). V lost 3 bases and J lost 1, with 12 bases in between. CDR3 size: 15 residues.

This clonotype has just one count. V is TRBV12-3 or TRBV12-4 and J is TRBJ1-2; no definite D call. Trimming took off 7 bases at V and 6 bases at J, with 18 bases between the two ends. CDR3 length: 14 amino acids. The CDR3: CASTARIGGHGYTF. The CDR3 bases are TGTGCCAGCACCGCCCGAATCGGAGGCCATGGCTACACCTTC.

This clonotype was recorded many times. The V call is TRBV12-3 or TRBV12-4, the J call TRBJ2-7, with 8 bases matching TRBD1. J lost 6 bases, V lost 5 bases, and 9 bases had no gene match. CDR3 size: 14 residues. CDR3 amino acids: CASSTRTGSGEQYF. The DNA for the CDR3 is TGTGCCAGCAGTACCCGGACAGGGTCAGGCGAGCAGTACTTC.

The chain uses TRBV5-1 and TRBJ1-1; 7 nucleotides line up with TRBD1. This CDR3 is built from 16 residues. Germline assignment: CDR1 SGHRS and CDR2 YFSETQ. The junction had 17 bases not matched to a gene; V was cut back by 2 bases and J by 10 bases. CDR3 protein: CASSFLTGGTALGAFF. For the CDR3, the DNA is TGCGCCAGCAGCTTCTTGACGGGGGGGACAGCCCTCGGAGCTTTCTTT.

This clonotype was seen repeatedly, ten times or more. The chain has TRBV3-1 and TRBJ2-1; D is possibly TRBD2 (7 bases). The CDR3 has 15 amino acids. V lost 1 base and J lost 5, with 12 bases in between. CDR1 LGHDT and CDR2 YNNKEL come from the germline V gene (reference sequence). The CDR3 DNA is TGTGCCAGCAGCCAAGGCGGGGGCGTTCACAATGAGCAGTTCTTC. Residues: CASSQGGGVHNEQFF.

CDR3 sequence (DNA): TGTGCCATCAGTGAGTCTAGGGGACCCGAGGGACTGTTTTTT. This translates into CAISESRGPEGLFF. The rearrangement joins TRBV10-3 to TRBJ2-2; either TRBD1 or TRBD2 may fit D (5 bases each). Germline V gives CDR1 ENHRY, CDR2 SYGVKD. The CDR3 contains 14 residues. V was shortened by 0 bases and J by 14 bases, with 16 bases between the two germline ends.

The chain carries TRBV6-1 and TRBJ1-2; tentative D call: TRBD1 (6 bases). The CDR3 length is 14 residues. Germline V gene sequence: CDR1 MNHNS, CDR2 SASEGT. The V end was cut by 6 bases, the J end by 4 bases, with 15 bases between. The CDR3 here is CASRFRGGGYGYTF. The CDR3 coding sequence is TGTGCCAGCAGATTTAGGGGGGGCGGCTATGGCTACACCTTC.

This clonotype was counted many times. The V call is TRBV3-1, the J call TRBJ2-7; D is unresolved. CDR1 is LGHDT and CDR2 is YNNKEL in the germline V gene (reference sequence). Between the trimmed V and J ends, which lost 2 bases and 3 bases, there was a span of 5 bases. CDR3 length equals 12 residues. The CDR3 sequence: CASSQTLYEQYF. Written as DNA, the CDR3 is TGTGCCAGCAGCCAAACCCTCTACGAGCAGTACTTC.

This clonotype was found many times. The chain recombines TRBV20-1 with TRBJ2-3; no reliable D call. The CDR3 loop spans 17 amino acids. Germline CDR1 DFQATT, CDR2 SNEGSKA (reference sequence). Trimming removed 0 bases at V and 2 bases at J, with 18 bases between. CDR3: CSARDPRPLYLTDTQYF. CDR3 DNA: TGCAGTGCTAGAGATCCTCGGCCTCTCTATCTCACAGATACGCAGTATTTT.

Only a few counts were recorded for this clonotype. The rearrangement uses TRBV4-1 and TRBJ2-7; 10 nucleotides match TRBD1. In germline, CDR1 is MGHRA, CDR2 YSYEKL. V was clipped by 4 bases and J by 2 bases; unmatched bases: 14. The CDR3 length is 18 residues. The CDR3 DNA sequence: TGCGCCAGCAGCCTTGACAGGGGGCGGAGGCGTGAGGCCTACGAGCAGTACTTC. Amino acid sequence: CASSLDRGRRREAYEQYF.

This chain uses TRBV7-9 with TRBJ1-5; perhaps TRBD1 as D (6 bases). V dropped 4 bases and J dropped 4 bases, with 20 bases sitting between them. The CDR3 totals 17 residues. Germline CDR1 and CDR2: SEHNR and FQNEAQ (reference sequence). CDR3 sequence reads: CASSSTAVAGANQPQHF. The CDR3 DNA sequence: TGTGCCAGCAGCTCTACGGCGGTGGCAGGGGCAAATCAGCCCCAGCATTTT.

This clonotype was seen ten or more times. The V and J genes are TRBV30 and TRBJ2-7; TRBD2 agrees at 7 bases. The trim removed 0 bases at V and 1 base at J, leaving 9 bases unmatched. The CDR3 sequence is 16 residues long. CDR1 and CDR2 (germline): GTSNPN, SVGIG (reference sequence). The CDR3 spells CAWSVRWRGLSYEQYF. The CDR3 DNA is TGTGCCTGGAGTGTACGATGGCGGGGGTTGTCCTACGAGCAGTACTTC.

This clonotype was detected only a few times. The chain has TRBV12-3 or TRBV12-4 and TRBJ2-2; D might be TRBD2 (6 bases). V gave up 4 bases and J gave up 5 bases, with 8 bases separating them. The CDR3 consists of 13 residues. The CDR3 DNA reads as TGTGCCAGCAGTTGGGGACTTACCGGGGAGCTGTTTTTT. The encoded protein is CASSWGLTGELFF.

The sample holds a few counts of this clonotype. The rearrangement joins TRBV29-1 to TRBJ2-5; 8 positions match TRBD1. The CDR3 is 12 amino acids. Germline V gene data show CDR1 as SQVTM and CDR2 as ANQGSEA. With V trimmed by 5 bases and J by 3 bases, 2 bases remained unmatched. The CDR3 region has the DNA TGCAGCGTTTTGGACAGGGAAGAGACCCAGTACTTC. It translates to CSVLDREETQYF.